Listed below are T cell receptor beta chains from one sample, sequenced in a study of T cell responses to AZD1222 COVID-19 vaccine. This table comes from immunoSEQ multiplex PCR, and its TCRdb copy is limited to in-frame clones, with some not included. The table includes some 130,000 clones, 90% detected once. The sequencing used peripheral blood, collected on day 0 of AZD1222 vaccination. These receptors originate from an adult in good health. Each CDR3 is given without its conserved first and last residue.

v_call cdr3_aa
TRBV5-1 ASSLSFYEQY
TRBV28 ASSPLLVGGYEQY
TRBV18 ASSPTGPPNTEAF
TRBV18 ASSPGDRANTEAF
TRBV12-3/TRBV12-4 ASRTQGTHGYT
TRBV9 ASSLGQRANTGELF
TRBV7-2 ASSSMLGTQYTGELF
TRBV9 ASSVATSTGELF
TRBV5-8 ASREEESNQPQH
TRBV7-2 ASSLSRLNYGYT
TRBV6-2/TRBV6-3 ASSYLGEQF